This passage covers 8 T cell receptor beta chains from one sample sequenced in a study of shared clonotypes between healthy human individuals. Libraries were prepared by immunoSEQ multiplex PCR; TCRdb keeps only in-frame clonotypes and omits some of them. The sample holds a few million clones; more than 80% are singletons and the top ten take under 0.45%. The sequencing sample was made of naive CD4+ T cells from PBMCs. The subset denotes: CD45RA+ positively selected. The origin of the receptors is a young man in good health. Some clones in this sample may be carry-over from other donors' samples.

This sequence joins TRBV5-1 and TRBJ1-3; 7 bases agree with TRBD1. From germline, CDR1 is SGHRS and CDR2 YFSETQ. After removal of 2 bases from V and 8 bases from J, the junction contained 7 bases not matched to a gene. The CDR3 covers 14 residues. For the CDR3, the DNA is TGCGCCAGCAGCTTAATACCAGGGGGAGACACCATATATTTT. It yields the protein CASSLIPGGDTIYF. The full variable domain, in which reference TRBV5-1 and TRBJ1-3 provide the parts outside the CDR3, is KAGVTQTPRYLIKTRGQQVTLSCSPISGHRSVSWYQQTPGQGLQFLFEYFSETQRNKGNFPGRFSGRQFSNSRSEMNVSTLELGDSALYLCASSLIPGGDTIYFGEGSWLTVV.

V gene TRBV18 combines with J gene TRBJ1-5; D is unresolved. The CDR3 is 14 residues long. V was cut by 6 bases and J by 0 bases, with 9 bases left in between. From germline, CDR1 is KGHSH and CDR2 LQKENI. The CDR3 nucleotides are TGTGCCAGCTCCCTCGGGGATAGCAATCAGCCCCAGCATTTT. Translating gives CASSLGDSNQPQHF.

Concerning this clone: Other DNA variants within this sample encode the same CDR3. The genes are TRBV28 and TRBJ2-7; D not certain. Trimming stripped 1 base from V and 5 bases from J, with 0 bases between. Germline V gene sequence: CDR1 MDHEN, CDR2 SYDVKM. The CDR3 consists of 10 residues. CDR3 nucleotides: TGTGCCAGCAGTTTATACGAGCAGTACTTC. Translated: CASSLYEQYF.

The chain uses TRBV9 and TRBJ2-5; D is possibly TRBD2 (6 bases). This CDR3 contains 15 residues. The ends were cut back, 0 bases at V and 4 bases at J, with 13 bases in the middle. CDR1 is SGDLS and CDR2 is YYNGEE in the germline V gene. DNA of the CDR3: TGTGCCAGCAGCGTAGCTACACGGCGGGGAGAGACCCAGTACTTC. Translated, it gives CASSVATRRGETQYF.

V gene TRBV7-8 combines with J gene TRBJ2-3, with TRBD2 as a possible D gene (5 bases). Trimming removed 0 bases from V and 0 bases from J, with 16 bases in between. CDR1 SGHVS and CDR2 FQNEAQ come from the germline V gene. The CDR3 totals 18 residues. The CDR3 bases are TGTGCCAGCAGCTTAGCGAGGGAACAGCTCTATAGCACAGATACGCAGTATTTT. Translation gives CASSLAREQLYSTDTQYF. Full variable domain (missing parts from reference TRBV7-8 and TRBJ2-3): GAGVSQSPRYKVAKRGQDVALRCDPISGHVSLFWYQQALGQGPEFLTYFQNEAQLDKSGLPSDRFFAERPEGSVSTLKIQRTQQEDSAVYLCASSLAREQLYSTDTQYFGPGTRLTVL.

The gene calls are TRBV11-2 and TRBJ2-1; 9 bases are a match to TRBD2. CDR3 length equals 17 residues. Germline loops: CDR1 SGHAT, CDR2 FQNNGV. Unmatched junction bases numbered 8, after V lost 5 bases and J lost 0 bases. The CDR3 DNA reads as TGTGCCAGCAGCCTATTAGCGGGGGTAAGCTCCTACAATGAGCAGTTCTTC. Translated, it gives CASSLLAGVSSYNEQFF.

This chain links TRBV10-3 with TRBJ1-2, with TRBD1 identical over 11 bases. Trimming at V came to 6 bases and at J to 4 bases, leaving 7 bases not matched to a gene. The germline V gene has CDR1 ENHRY and CDR2 SYGVKD. The CDR3 extends over 15 amino acids. The CDR3 is CAISQGQGASYGYTF. CDR3 DNA: TGTGCCATCAGCCAAGGACAGGGGGCGAGCTATGGCTACACCTTC.

The rearrangement links TRBV7-3 to TRBJ2-1; TRBD2 aligns across 16 bases. Germline V CDR1 and CDR2: SGHTA, FQGTGA. The CDR3 is 17 residues long. V was clipped by 5 bases and J by 8 bases; unmatched bases: 9. CDR3 sequence: CASSPPGLAGGPHEQFF. The CDR3 coding sequence is TGTGCCAGCAGCCCACCGGGACTAGCGGGAGGGCCCCATGAGCAGTTCTTC.